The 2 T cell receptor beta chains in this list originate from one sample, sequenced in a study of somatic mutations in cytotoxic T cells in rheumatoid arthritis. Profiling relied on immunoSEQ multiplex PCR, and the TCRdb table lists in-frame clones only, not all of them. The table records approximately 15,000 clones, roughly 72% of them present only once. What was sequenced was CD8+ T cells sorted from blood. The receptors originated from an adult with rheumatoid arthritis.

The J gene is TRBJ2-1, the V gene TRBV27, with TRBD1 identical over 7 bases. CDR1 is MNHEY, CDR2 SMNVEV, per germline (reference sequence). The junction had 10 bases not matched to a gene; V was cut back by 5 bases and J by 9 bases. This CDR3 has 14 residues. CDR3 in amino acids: CASSINHRGFEQFF. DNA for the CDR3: TGTGCCAGCAGTATAAACCACAGGGGTTTTGAGCAGTTCTTC.

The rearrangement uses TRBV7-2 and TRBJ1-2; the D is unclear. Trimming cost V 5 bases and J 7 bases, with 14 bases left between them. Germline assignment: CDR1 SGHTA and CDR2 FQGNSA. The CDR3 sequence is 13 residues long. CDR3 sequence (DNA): TGTGCCAGCAGCCCAATCTCGACGGCTGGCTACACCTTC. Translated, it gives CASSPISTAGYTF. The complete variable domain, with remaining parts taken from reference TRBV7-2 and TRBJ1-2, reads GAGVSQSPSNKVTEKGKDVELRCDPISGHTALYWYRQSLGQGLEFLIYFQGNSAPDKSGLPSDRFSAERTGGSVSTLTIQRTQQEDSAVYLCASSPISTAGYTFGSGTRLTVV.